These 22 T cell receptor beta chains were all obtained from the same sample, sequenced in a study of blood T cell repertoires in COVID-19. Using immunoSEQ multiplex PCR, the repertoire was profiled, and TCRdb retains in-frame clones only, with some absent. The sample records around 260,000 clones, roughly 89% being singletons. Sequencing input: peripheral blood. Receptor source: a woman aged 30 to 39 with active or convalescent COVID-19.

The rearrangement links TRBV7-3 to TRBJ2-1; 8 nucleotides align to TRBD2. This CDR3 is 15 amino acids long. The junction had 2 bases not matched to a gene; V was cut back by 4 bases and J by 0 bases. Germline V lookup: CDR1 SGHTA, CDR2 FQGTGA. The chain's CDR3 is CASSSGTSSYNEQFF. For the CDR3, the DNA is TGTGCCAGCAGCTCCGGGACTAGCTCCTACAATGAGCAGTTCTTC. The full variable domain, in which reference TRBV7-3 and TRBJ2-1 provide the parts outside the CDR3, is GAGVSQTPSNKVTEKGKYVELRCDPISGHTALYWYRQSLGQGPEFLIYFQGTGAADDSGLPNDRFFAVRPEGSVSTLKIQRTERGDSAVYLCASSSGTSSYNEQFFGPGTRLTVL.

The table lists this clone with a count of one. The CDR3 DNA is TGTGCCAGCAGCTTAGAGCCAGGGGGCTACCTCTCTGGAAACACCATATATTTT. Translating gives CASSLEPGGYLSGNTIYF. This sequence joins TRBV7-6 and TRBJ1-3, with 8 bases fitting TRBD1. The CDR3 is 18 amino acids. Unmatched junction bases numbered 8, after V lost 1 base and J lost 0 bases. Germline V lookup: CDR1 SGHVS, CDR2 FNYEAQ.

The chain joins TRBV5-5 to TRBJ2-5, with 11 nucleotides matching TRBD2. Germline CDR1 reads SGHKS; CDR2 reads YYEKEE (reference sequence). The J segment lost 5 bases and the V segment lost 0 bases, leaving 9 bases of the junction unmatched. The CDR3 consists of 17 residues. CDR3 sequence reads: CASSLDVLAGGLETQYF. CDR3 in DNA: TGTGCCAGCAGCTTGGATGTGCTAGCGGGGGGCCTGGAGACCCAGTACTTC.

The rearrangement links TRBV7-2 to TRBJ2-7; D is undetermined. The CDR3 length is 14 residues. The germline V and J ends were trimmed by 0 bases and 3 bases, with 9 bases remaining between them. CDR1 is SGHTA, CDR2 FQGNSA, per germline. The CDR3 bases are TGTGCCAGCAGCTTAGCGGGCTCCCTCTACGAGCAGTACTTC. It is translated as CASSLAGSLYEQYF.

The gene calls are TRBV18 and TRBJ2-2, with TRBD1 matching over 10 bases. The CDR3 loop spans 14 amino acids. V was clipped by 4 bases and J by 6 bases; unmatched bases: 2. CDR1 is KGHSH and CDR2 is LQKENI in the germline V gene. The DNA for the CDR3 is TGTGCCAGCTCACGCGGACAGGGGGCCGGGGAGCTGTTTTTT. Protein sequence: CASSRGQGAGELFF.

This rearrangement joins TRBV3-1 (or the pseudogene TRBV3-2) to TRBJ1-6; 8 positions match TRBD1. The CDR3 is 15 amino acids. Germline trimming cut 2 bases from V and 8 bases from J; bases unmatched to any gene: 5. Per germline, CDR1 LGHDT and CDR2 YNNKEL (reference sequence). CDR3 nucleotides: TGTGCCAGCAGCCAAAACGGACAGGGAGATTCACCCCTCCACTTT. Amino acids: CASSQNGQGDSPLHF.

The CDR3 spells CASSYTGGVRTEAFF. The CDR3 nucleotides read TGTGCCAGCAGCTACACAGGGGGAGTTCGGACTGAAGCTTTCTTT. The chain links TRBV7-9 to TRBJ1-1, with 8 positions matching TRBD1. Germline V gene sequence: CDR1 SEHNR, CDR2 FQNEAQ (reference sequence). CDR3 length equals 15 residues. V gave up 4 bases and J gave up 5 bases; unmatched junction bases: 9.

The chain carries TRBV12-3 or TRBV12-4 and TRBJ2-3, with 12 bases identical to TRBD2. There are 13 residues in the CDR3. Unmatched junction bases numbered 3, after V lost 3 bases and J lost 11 bases. In nucleotides, the CDR3 is TGTGCCAGCAGTTTTAGGACTAGCGGGGTGCAGTATTTT. Protein: CASSFRTSGVQYF.

The CDR3: CASSLGTVSNEKLFF. Written as DNA, the CDR3 is TGCGCCAGCAGCTTGGGAACAGTATCTAATGAAAAACTGTTTTTT. The chain carries TRBV5-1 and TRBJ1-4; D call uncertain. The germline V gene has CDR1 SGHRS and CDR2 YFSETQ. CDR3 size: 15 residues. Trimming left V 0 bases short and J 3 bases short, with 9 bases between.

This chain joins TRBV21-1 and TRBJ1-5; the table assigns TRBD1, which was not confirmed against the DNA. TRBV21-1 is flagged as a pseudogene. The CDR3 runs 15 residues. The DNA of the CDR3 is TGTGCCAGCAGCAAAGTGCCAGGGGGCTGTCAGCCCCAGCATTTT. Residues: CASSKVPGGCQPQHF.

V usage is TRBV6-5 and J usage is TRBJ2-1; TRBD2 aligns across 8 bases. V lost 4 bases to trimming and J lost 4 bases; unmatched junction nucleotides: 6. CDR3 length: 15 amino acids. Germline V gives CDR1 MNHEY, CDR2 SVGAGI. CDR3 amino acids: CASSLNSGVYNEQFF. In nucleotides, the CDR3 is TGTGCCAGCAGTTTGAATAGCGGGGTTTACAATGAGCAGTTCTTC.

Note on this clone: In the same sample, other DNA sequences code for this CDR3. The chain joins TRBV2 to TRBJ1-5, with D maybe TRBD1 (5 bases). Between the trimmed V and J ends, which lost 4 bases and 2 bases, there was a span of 12 bases. The germline V gene encodes CDR1 SNHLY and CDR2 FYNNEI. CDR3 length: 15 amino acids. This CDR3 is CASSVGRDGNQPQHF. CDR3 sequence (DNA): TGTGCCAGCAGTGTAGGCAGGGATGGCAATCAGCCCCAGCATTTT.

The chain joins TRBV3-1 (or the pseudogene TRBV3-2) to TRBJ1-4; the match to TRBD1 covers 10 bases. Germline assignment: CDR1 LGHDT and CDR2 YNNKEL (reference sequence). V shed 4 bases, J shed 4 bases, and the junction held 6 bases outside the gene matches. The CDR3 loop spans 16 amino acids. CDR3 coding DNA: TGTGCCAGCAGCCTTCGGACAGGGGGGGGTAATGAAAAACTGTTTTTT. It codes for CASSLRTGGGNEKLFF.

As for this clone: Other DNA sequences within the sample encode an identical CDR3. CDR3 protein: CASSLERGQGNTIYF. DNA of the CDR3: TGTGCCAGCAGCTTAGAAAGGGGGCAAGGAAACACCATATATTTT. V is TRBV7-2 and J is TRBJ1-3; 7 positions match TRBD1. Germline lookup yields CDR1 SGHTA and CDR2 FQGNSA. The CDR3 sequence is 15 residues long. Unmatched junction bases numbered 4, after V lost 1 base and J lost 4 bases.

This clone showed up just once. CDR3 in DNA: TGTGCCAGCTCCCCCCGGGGGAAGGGTCATTCACCCCTCCACTTT. Residues: CASSPRGKGHSPLHF. The V call is TRBV27, the J call TRBJ1-6; the D gene is possibly TRBD1 (5 bases). V was pared by 8 bases and J by 8 bases, with 19 bases between. CDR3 length equals 15 residues. The germline V gene encodes CDR1 MNHEY and CDR2 SMNVEV (reference sequence).

In its sample, this clone was seen a few times. The genes are TRBV18 and TRBJ2-7; 9 positions agree with TRBD1. With 3 bases clipped from V and 6 bases from J, the junction kept 6 bases outside the gene matches. Germline loops: CDR1 KGHSH, CDR2 LQKENI. This CDR3 is 14 amino acids long. The CDR3 bases are TGTGCCAGCTCACCCGGGACAGGGAAGGGCGAGCAGTACTTC. Its protein product is CASSPGTGKGEQYF.

The J gene is TRBJ2-7, the V gene TRBV1; TRBD2 reflects the table's D call only, with no check against the DNA. TRBV1 is shown as a pseudogene. This CDR3 contains 17 residues. CDR3 sequence (DNA): TGCACCAGCAGCCACGCCATGAACTTCGAGCGGGCCTACGAGCAGTACTTC. The encoded protein is CTSSHAMNFERAYEQYF.

V usage is TRBV5-5 and J usage is TRBJ1-4; D is ambiguous. The V end lost 4 bases, the J end lost 0 bases, and 7 bases lay between the germline ends. This CDR3 has 14 residues. The germline CDR1 and CDR2 sequences are SGHKS and YYEKEE (reference sequence). CDR3 in amino acids: CASSSLATNEKLFF. The CDR3 bases are TGTGCCAGCAGCAGCCTGGCAACTAATGAAAAACTGTTTTTT.

The chain has TRBV30 and TRBJ1-3; D unclear. The germline V and J ends were trimmed by 0 bases and 11 bases, with 23 bases remaining between them. This CDR3 is built from 16 residues. Germline CDR1 reads GTSNPN; CDR2 reads SVGIG (reference sequence). In DNA form, the CDR3 reads TGTGCCTGGAGTGTAAAGGTTCCAGGCCTTGTAACCGCCATATATTTT. Amino acids: CAWSVKVPGLVTAIYF. Full variable domain (rest looked up from reference TRBV30 and TRBJ1-3): SQTIHQWPATLVQPVGSPLSLECTVEGTSNPNLYWYRQAAGRGLQLLFYSVGIGQISSEVPQNLSASRPQDRQFILSSKKLLLSDSGFYLCAWSVKVPGLVTAIYFGEGSWLTVV.

This chain links TRBV4-1 with TRBJ1-2; TRBD1 agrees at 9 bases. The CDR3 is 14 amino acids. CDR1 MGHRA and CDR2 YSYEKL come from the germline V gene. V trimming: 4 bases; J trimming: 4 bases; junction bases outside the gene matches: 4. CDR3 nucleotide sequence: TGCGCCAGCAGCCCCAAGACAGGGGGCTATGGCTACACCTTC. Residues: CASSPKTGGYGYTF.

The V gene is TRBV24-1, the J gene TRBJ2-3, with 10 bases matching TRBD2. Trimming took 5 bases from V and 3 from J; bases not matched to a gene: 4. This CDR3 comprises 15 residues. CDR1 and CDR2 (germline): KGHDR, SFDVKD. The CDR3, as DNA: TGTGCCACCAGTGCTAGCGGGGGCTCTACAGATACGCAGTATTTT. It codes for CATSASGGSTDTQYF.

This clone was seen only once. CDR3 sequence reads: CASSRTAGLGNTIYF. CDR3 nucleotides: TGTGCCAGCAGCCGCACCGCAGGGCTGGGAAACACCATATATTTT. The chain joins TRBV11-2 to TRBJ1-3; perhaps TRBD1 as D (5 bases). V lost 5 bases to trimming and J lost 4 bases, with 15 bases between them. CDR1 is SGHAT, CDR2 FQNNGV, per germline. The CDR3 is 15 amino acids.